The 13 T cell receptor beta chains reported below all come from one sample, sequenced in a study of OX40 agonist ivuxolimab in advanced cancers. Profiling relied on immunoSEQ multiplex PCR, and the TCRdb table lists in-frame clones only, not all of them. The sample records some 81,000 clones, 65% to 90% being singletons. The specimen was CD4+ or CD8+ T cells sorted from blood, collected in a trial of the OX40 agonist ivuxolimab. These receptors came from an adult with an advanced solid tumor such as melanoma, head and neck, liver or kidney cancer.

The V and J genes are TRBV5-4 and TRBJ1-5; unclear D gene. The CDR3 covers 12 residues. Trimming shortened V by 1 base and J by 6 bases, and 5 bases separated the two germline ends. CDR1 and CDR2 (germline): SGHNT, YYREEE (reference sequence). CDR3 sequence (DNA): TGTGCCAGCAGCTTGTTCGGTCAGCCCCAGCATTTT. It translates to CASSLFGQPQHF.

The V call is TRBV11-2, the J call TRBJ1-1, with D possibly being TRBD1 (5 bases). Germline CDR1 and CDR2: SGHAT and FQNNGV. The CDR3 sequence is 14 residues long. V lost 0 bases and J lost 4, with 9 bases in between. The CDR3 sequence: CASSLEWGATEAFF. In DNA form, the CDR3 reads TGTGCCAGCAGCTTAGAGTGGGGCGCCACTGAAGCTTTCTTT.

The chain employs TRBV5-6 and TRBJ1-5, with D perhaps matching TRBD1 (6 bases). The length of the CDR3 is 17 residues. V was clipped by 4 bases and J by 2 bases, with 19 bases between them. CDR1 is SGHDT, CDR2 YYEEEE, per germline. As DNA, the CDR3 is TGTGCCAGCAGCCTACGGAGGGGGGAGAGAGGCAATCAGCCCCAGCATTTT. This translates into CASSLRRGERGNQPQHF.

The chain recombines TRBV12-2 with TRBJ1-5. TRBV12-2 is deemed a pseudogene. The CDR3 is made up of 21 amino acids. The CDR3 region is CASRLVGRGGDRAYSNQPQHF. CDR3 DNA sequence: TGTGCAAGTCGCTTAGTGGGACGGGGAGGGGATAGGGCTTATAGCAATCAGCCCCAGCATTTT.

The V gene is TRBV6-4, the J gene TRBJ1-4, with D tentatively TRBD1 (6 bases). The CDR3 spans 17 residues. Germline V CDR1 and CDR2: MRHNA, SNTAGT. V lost 0 bases and J 6 bases, leaving 17 bases between the germline ends. CDR3 amino acids: CASSDSIGQGFDEKLFF. As DNA, the CDR3 is TGTGCCAGCAGTGACTCGATTGGTCAGGGGTTTGATGAAAAACTGTTTTTT.

The rearrangement uses TRBV6-7 and TRBJ1-2, with D possibly matching TRBD1 (5 bases). TRBV6-7 is labeled an ORF, and its function is uncertain. CDR3 length equals 17 residues. V was clipped by 0 bases and J by 4 bases, with 18 bases between them. The CDR3 DNA sequence: TGTGCCAGCAGTTACTCGAACGGCTACCCAGGGCGCTATGGCTACACCTTC. Amino acids: CASSYSNGYPGRYGYTF.

This clone is a singleton in its sample. This chain uses TRBV4-3 with TRBJ1-2; D ambiguous. The CDR3 is 16 amino acids. Germline CDR1 LGHNA, CDR2 YSLEER. V dropped 0 bases and J dropped 5 bases, with 16 bases sitting between them. The CDR3 coding sequence is TGCGCCAGCAGCCAAGATAAAGGAACAGTTCCTTATGGCTACACCTTC. The encoded protein is CASSQDKGTVPYGYTF.

This clone was counted a single time. The gene calls are TRBV25-1 and TRBJ1-6; TRBD1 agrees at 9 bases. V gave up 5 bases and J gave up 9 bases; unmatched junction bases: 5. The germline CDR1 and CDR2 sequences are MGHDK and SYGVNS. The CDR3 extends over 14 amino acids. The CDR3 region is CASSLGQGSSPLHF. The CDR3 nucleotides read TGTGCCAGCAGTCTGGGACAGGGATCTTCACCCCTCCACTTT.

The chain has TRBV10-3 and TRBJ1-5; TRBD1 matches 7 bases. Germline trimming cut 4 bases from V and 5 bases from J; bases unmatched to any gene: 5. Germline CDR1 ENHRY, CDR2 SYGVKD. This CDR3 has 14 residues. CDR3 nucleotides: TGTGCCATCAGTGTCGTAGGGGGCGATCAGCCCCAGCATTTT. Translating gives CAISVVGGDQPQHF.

The chain couples TRBV2 to TRBJ2-7; TRBD2 is a possible D gene (6 bases). The CDR3 loop spans 13 amino acids. Deletions cut 6 bases from V and 3 bases from J, with 12 bases between. Germline values: CDR1 SNHLY, CDR2 FYNNEI. DNA for the CDR3: TGTGCCAGCAGCCGGGTGGGGGGCTACGAGCAGTACTTC. Translating gives CASSRVGGYEQYF.

This clone was counted a few times. CDR3 sequence reads: CASSLVRLNTEAFF. CDR3 nucleotide sequence: TGTGCCAGCAGCTTAGTCAGATTGAACACTGAAGCTTTCTTT. This chain uses TRBV7-2 with TRBJ1-1; the D is unclear. V dropped 1 base and J dropped 0 bases, with 6 bases sitting between them. The CDR3 consists of 14 residues. Germline-derived CDR1 and CDR2 are SGHTA and FQGNSA.

The rearrangement links TRBV30 to TRBJ2-5; 7 nucleotides match TRBD1. This CDR3 contains 13 residues. V was clipped by 3 bases and J by 2 bases; unmatched bases: 3. Germline lookup yields CDR1 GTSNPN and CDR2 SVGIG (reference sequence). CDR3 in amino acids: CAWRQGWQETQYF. The DNA for the CDR3 is TGTGCCTGGAGACAGGGGTGGCAAGAGACCCAGTACTTC.

V usage is TRBV10-3 and J usage is TRBJ1-1; tentative D call: TRBD1 (5 bases). The CDR3 extends over 16 amino acids. The germline CDR1 and CDR2 sequences are ENHRY and SYGVKD. V lost 0 bases to trimming and J lost 1 base, with 12 bases between them. The CDR3: CAISESVGGPNTEAFF. In DNA form, the CDR3 reads TGTGCCATCAGTGAGTCGGTTGGGGGACCGAACACTGAAGCTTTCTTT.